This T cell receptor (beta chain) was profiled in a study of T cell changes during pregnancy in multiple sclerosis. Produced via immunoSEQ multiplex PCR; TCRdb's table is partial and in-frame only. This sample has roughly 20,000 clones, with roughly 90% found just once. The CDR3 runs 16 residues. J lost 2 bases, V lost 6 bases, and 12 bases had no gene match. From germline, CDR1 is MNHEY and CDR2 SMNVEV (reference sequence). The sample in question was CD8+ T cells from peripheral blood mononuclear cells, obtained in the third trimester of pregnancy. The chain links TRBV27 to TRBJ1-1; 7 bases are a match to TRBD1. The clonotype was recovered from a female donor in good health, enrolled as a control in a pregnancy study. As DNA, the CDR3 is TGTGCCAGCAGGATAACAGGGGTTCGAGAAAACACTGAAGCTTTCTTT. Its protein product is CASRITGVRENTEAFF.